These 29 T cell receptor beta chains were sequenced from one sample in a study of T-cell reconstitution after alpha-beta-depleted transplantation in children. The authors prepared the TCRbeta library with unique molecular identifiers. TCRdb re-derived calls from the PCR reads in MiXCR, one entry per CDR3 protein. The sample has 200,000 to 300,000 distinct CDR3 sequences, more than 20% seen once; the top ten hold about 5%. The source was PBMCs, mostly from graft donor cells, collected 360 days after TCRalphabeta/CD19-depleted stem cell transplant. The receptors come from a female patient aged 2 to 10 who had a stem cell transplant for congenital amegakaryocytic thrombocytopenia, so the T cells may come from the graft donor.

There are many counts of this clonotype. The chain links TRBV29-1 to TRBJ2-2; TRBD1 matches 8 bases. With V trimmed by 4 bases and J by 6 bases, 16 bases remained unmatched. This CDR3 has 17 amino acids. The germline gives CDR1 SQVTM, CDR2 ANQGSEA. CDR3 DNA sequence: TGCAGCGTTGCATTTTCTTCCGGACAGGGCTCTTCCGGGGAGCTGTTTTTT. The encoded protein is CSVAFSSGQGSSGELFF.

V and J are TRBV24-1 and TRBJ2-7; D perhaps matches TRBD1 (5 bases). Germline values: CDR1 KGHDR, CDR2 SFDVKD. The CDR3 spans 13 residues. V dropped 4 bases and J dropped 2 bases, with 8 bases sitting between them. CDR3 region: CATSDREAYEQYF. The CDR3 DNA reads as TGTGCCACCAGTGACAGGGAAGCCTACGAGCAGTACTTC.

This clonotype has a count of ten or more. V usage is TRBV25-1 and J usage is TRBJ2-3, with 8 bases aligning to TRBD2. The CDR3 has 14 residues. With 3 bases clipped from V and 3 bases from J, the junction kept 2 bases outside the gene matches. Germline CDR1 and CDR2: MGHDK and SYGVNS. This CDR3 is CASSESGGTDTQYF. CDR3 coding DNA: TGTGCCAGCAGTGAGTCGGGAGGGACAGATACGCAGTATTTT. Drawing the rest from reference TRBV25-1 and TRBJ2-3, the complete variable domain is EADIYQTPRYLVIGTGKKITLECSQTMGHDKMYWYQQDPGMELHLIHYSYGVNSTEKGDLSSESTVSRIRTEHFPLTLESARPSHTSQYLCASSESGGTDTQYFGPGTRLTVL.

The J gene is TRBJ2-7, the V gene TRBV12-3 or TRBV12-4, with D hard to call. This CDR3 contains 13 residues. V lost 6 bases, J lost 0 bases, and 9 bases lay in between. The CDR3 is CASSVMGSYEQYF. The DNA for the CDR3 is TGTGCCAGCAGCGTGATGGGCTCCTACGAGCAGTACTTC.

The gene calls are TRBV20-1 and TRBJ1-5; no clear D gene. The germline V gene has CDR1 DFQATT and CDR2 SNEGSKA (reference sequence). V was shortened by 4 bases and J by 5 bases, with 9 bases between the two germline ends. The CDR3 is 12 amino acids. CDR3 nucleotides: TGCAGTGCTAAGAGTGATTATCAGCCCCAGCATTTT. Its protein is CSAKSDYQPQHF.

This clonotype was counted only a few times. The chain has TRBV7-9 and TRBJ1-5; D remains ambiguous. The CDR3 runs 14 residues. V lost 1 base to trimming and J lost 7 bases, with 11 bases between them. Germline loops: CDR1 SEHNR, CDR2 FQNEAQ (reference sequence). The CDR3 sequence is CASSLDTLNQPQHF. The CDR3 coding sequence is TGTGCCAGCAGCTTAGATACCTTGAACCAGCCCCAGCATTTT.

This chain connects TRBV10-3 to TRBJ2-1; 9 positions match TRBD1. Trimming at V came to 8 bases and at J to 1 base, leaving 3 bases not matched to a gene. This CDR3 has 14 residues. CDR1 is ENHRY, CDR2 SYGVKD, per germline. The CDR3 protein is CAIGDRDSYNEQFF. The CDR3 nucleotides are TGTGCCATCGGGGACAGGGATTCCTACAATGAGCAGTTCTTC.

The CDR3 protein is CAISARGARNANYGYTF. CDR3 nucleotides: TGTGCCATCAGTGCACGGGGAGCCAGGAATGCTAACTATGGCTACACCTTC. The chain has TRBV10-3 and TRBJ1-2; D not resolved. Germline V lookup: CDR1 ENHRY, CDR2 SYGVKD. The CDR3 has 17 residues. Deletions cut 4 bases from V and 0 bases from J, with 18 bases between.

The chain is built from TRBV10-3 and TRBJ1-1; D is perhaps TRBD1 (5 bases). Germline V gene lookup returns CDR1 ENHRY and CDR2 SYGVKD. This CDR3 is built from 15 residues. V lost 2 bases, J lost 3 bases, and 13 bases lay in between. The CDR3: CAISEPAGRDTEAFF. DNA for the CDR3: TGTGCCATCAGTGAGCCGGCAGGGAGGGACACTGAAGCTTTCTTT.

The rearrangement joins TRBV7-9 to TRBJ2-7; a weak D match, TRBD1 (8 bases). From germline, CDR1 is SEHNR and CDR2 FQNEAQ (reference sequence). V lost 5 bases to trimming and J lost 7 bases, with 18 bases between them. CDR3 length: 14 amino acids. In nucleotides, the CDR3 is TGTGCCAGCAGCCCAGGGGGCGGGAGTCGTGAGCAGTACTTC. Its protein product is CASSPGGGSREQYF.

This clonotype was found a few times. The chain is built from TRBV20-1 and TRBJ2-2; 8 nucleotides line up with TRBD1. Germline V gene data show CDR1 as DFQATT and CDR2 as SNEGSKA (reference sequence). V was pared by 1 base and J by 14 bases, with 6 bases of the junction left unmatched. This CDR3 region has 12 residues. The DNA for the CDR3 is TGCAGTGCTAGAGGCGGACAGGGACGACTGTTTTTT. It yields the protein CSARGGQGRLFF.

The gene calls are TRBV4-1 and TRBJ1-2; D is undetermined. The V end lost 6 bases, the J end lost 6 bases, and 14 bases lay between the germline ends. The CDR3 sequence is 13 residues long. Looked up from germline, CDR1 is MGHRA and CDR2 is YSYEKL. CDR3 coding DNA: TGCGCCAGCAGATCTTCGGCCGGGAATGGCTACACCTTC. Translation: CASRSSAGNGYTF.

The chain uses TRBV27 and TRBJ1-1; no firm D call. CDR3 length: 11 amino acids. The V end was cut by 6 bases, the J end by 7 bases, with 9 bases between. Germline CDR1 is MNHEY and CDR2 is SMNVEV (reference sequence). The CDR3 here is CASSGWGEAFF. Here the CDR3 DNA reads TGTGCCAGCAGCGGATGGGGTGAAGCTTTCTTT.

There are a few counts of this clonotype. V usage is TRBV5-1 and J usage is TRBJ2-6; D is uncertain. V lost 1 base, J lost 0 bases, and 8 bases lay in between. Germline V gene data show CDR1 as SGHRS and CDR2 as YFSETQ. The CDR3 length is 16 residues. Here the CDR3 reads CASSLRAFSGANVLTF. The CDR3 bases are TGCGCCAGCAGCTTGCGGGCATTCTCTGGGGCCAACGTCCTGACTTTC.

At least ten counts were recorded for this clonotype. The chain carries TRBV4-1 and TRBJ2-3; D uncertain. Germline values: CDR1 MGHRA, CDR2 YSYEKL. The CDR3 totals 14 residues. The V gene lost 2 bases and the J gene lost 2 bases, with 8 bases spanning the gap. This CDR3 reads CASSQIPDTDTQYF. The CDR3 DNA reads TGCGCCAGCAGCCAAATTCCAGACACAGATACGCAGTATTTT.

V gene TRBV7-9 combines with J gene TRBJ1-2; 8 bases are shared with TRBD1. CDR3 length equals 16 residues. CDR1 is SEHNR, CDR2 FQNEAQ, per germline (reference sequence). With V trimmed by 2 bases and J by 2 bases, 7 bases remained unmatched. The CDR3 DNA reads as TGTGCCAGCAGCTTACCAGGACAGGGACCCAACTATGGCTACACCTTC. Translation gives CASSLPGQGPNYGYTF.

This clonotype was detected only a few times. This chain links TRBV29-1 with TRBJ2-7, with D maybe TRBD1 (5 bases). The V gene lost 6 bases and the J gene lost 0 bases, with 15 bases spanning the gap. The germline gives CDR1 SQVTM, CDR2 ANQGSEA. The CDR3 extends over 14 amino acids. CDR3 bases: TGCAGCGTGCTGACAGTCGATAGCTCCTACGAGCAGTACTTC. Translation gives CSVLTVDSSYEQYF.

By sample fraction, this clonotype is medium-sized. J is TRBJ2-7 and V is TRBV28, with D uncertain. The CDR3 is 12 amino acids. Trimming left V 9 bases short and J 7 bases short, with 16 bases between. CDR1 is MDHEN, CDR2 SYDVKM, per germline. CDR3: CASGRIPIEQYF. CDR3 DNA sequence: TGTGCCAGTGGACGAATCCCTATTGAGCAGTACTTC. Based on the CDR3 plus reference TRBV28 and TRBJ2-7, the full variable domain is DVKVTQSSRYLVKRTGEKVFLECVQDMDHENMFWYRQDPGLGLRLIYFSYDVKMKEKGDIPEGYSVSREKKERFSLILESASTNQTSMYLCASGRIPIEQYFGPGTRLTVT.

This clonotype was seen only a few times. The chain recombines TRBV5-1 with TRBJ2-1; D gene ambiguous. In germline, CDR1 is SGHRS, CDR2 YFSETQ. V lost 4 bases, J lost 6 bases, and 8 bases lay in between. This CDR3 spans 12 amino acids. The DNA for the CDR3 is TGCGCCAGCAGCCGGACCTTCAATGAGCAGTTCTTC. It encodes CASSRTFNEQFF.

J is TRBJ2-5 and V is TRBV5-1; D tentatively reads TRBD1 or TRBD2 (5 bases each). CDR1 and CDR2 (germline): SGHRS, YFSETQ. The CDR3 loop spans 14 amino acids. V was shortened by 3 bases and J by 5 bases, with 14 bases between the two germline ends. CDR3 amino acids: CASSSLEGTETQYF. In DNA form, the CDR3 reads TGCGCCAGCAGCTCCCTAGAGGGGACGGAGACCCAGTACTTC. The variable domain in full, completed from reference TRBV5-1 and TRBJ2-5, reads KAGVTQTPRYLIKTRGQQVTLSCSPISGHRSVSWYQQTPGQGLQFLFEYFSETQRNKGNFPGRFSGRQFSNSRSEMNVSTLELGDSALYLCASSSLEGTETQYFGPGTRLLVL.

This clonotype was seen a handful of times. This chain joins TRBV6-1 and TRBJ1-2, with no clear D. V was trimmed by 6 bases and J by 8 bases, leaving 16 bases between them. The CDR3 loop spans 13 amino acids. Germline CDR1 is MNHNS and CDR2 is SASEGT. The CDR3 reads CASRAPPGRGYTF. Here the CDR3 DNA reads TGTGCCAGCAGAGCTCCTCCAGGACGGGGCTACACCTTC.

The CDR3 coding sequence is TGTGCCAGCAGCGCCGGATCCGGGACTAACTCCTACGAGCAGTACTTC. Its protein product is CASSAGSGTNSYEQYF. V gene TRBV3-1 combines with J gene TRBJ2-7, with 7 bases that match TRBD2. Germline assignment: CDR1 LGHDT and CDR2 YNNKEL (reference sequence). The length of the CDR3 is 16 residues. The junction had 10 bases not matched to a gene; V was cut back by 5 bases and J by 0 bases.

The V and J genes are TRBV2 and TRBJ2-5; D is uncertain. Deletions cut 4 bases from V and 5 bases from J, with 14 bases between. The germline CDR1 and CDR2 sequences are SNHLY and FYNNEI. The CDR3 sequence is 14 residues long. The CDR3 DNA sequence: TGTGCCAGCAGTGTAGGCACCCCCGGTGAGACCCAGTACTTC. The encoded protein is CASSVGTPGETQYF.

The genes are TRBV14 and TRBJ2-3; 7 bases fit TRBD1. J lost 4 bases, V lost 4 bases, and 17 bases had no gene match. CDR3 length: 18 residues. Germline V gives CDR1 SGHDN, CDR2 FVKESK. This CDR3 is CASSPKGNRGDVPDTQYF. CDR3 coding DNA: TGTGCCAGCAGCCCCAAAGGGAACAGGGGAGACGTCCCAGATACGCAGTATTTT.

CDR3 residues: CASSLLTSGIGDEQFF. The DNA for the CDR3 is TGTGCCAGCAGTCTCTTAACTAGCGGGATTGGCGATGAGCAGTTCTTC. The chain carries TRBV28 and TRBJ2-1; 10 nucleotides match TRBD2. V shed 5 bases and J 8 bases; nucleotides not matched to a gene: 12. From germline, CDR1 is MDHEN and CDR2 SYDVKM. This CDR3 region has 16 residues.

This chain uses TRBV3-1 with TRBJ2-7; the match to TRBD1 covers 8 bases. V was pared by 5 bases and J by 1 base, with 4 bases of the junction left unmatched. The CDR3 covers 14 residues. The germline CDR1 and CDR2 sequences are LGHDT and YNNKEL (reference sequence). The CDR3 coding sequence is TGTGCCAGCAGCTTCCGGACAGGGTCCTACGAGCAGTACTTC. Translated, it gives CASSFRTGSYEQYF.

This chain joins TRBV24-1 and TRBJ2-1; D perhaps matches TRBD2 (6 bases). Germline values: CDR1 KGHDR, CDR2 SFDVKD. The CDR3 contains 15 residues. V lost 9 bases and J 5 bases, leaving 19 bases between the germline ends. This chain's CDR3 is CATGKRGFGDNEQFF. CDR3 DNA sequence: TGTGCCACCGGCAAACGGGGGTTCGGGGACAATGAGCAGTTCTTC.

This clonotype was seen more than once but under ten times. The CDR3 region is CASSYPLAGSTDTQYF. DNA for the CDR3: TGTGCCAGCAGCTACCCACTAGCGGGAAGCACAGATACGCAGTATTTT. This chain links TRBV7-2 with TRBJ2-3, with 10 bases fitting TRBD2. This CDR3 is built from 16 residues. CDR1 and CDR2 (germline): SGHTA, FQGNSA. The V segment lost 4 bases and the J segment 0 bases; nucleotides outside the gene matches: 4.

This clonotype appeared a few times. CDR3 DNA sequence: TGTGCCAGCAGCCAAGATATGTGGACAGGGTTCGATGAGACCCAGTACTTC. Translation: CASSQDMWTGFDETQYF. The J gene is TRBJ2-5, the V gene TRBV3-1, with 8 bases lining up with TRBD1. From germline, CDR1 is LGHDT and CDR2 YNNKEL (reference sequence). Germline trimming cut 0 bases from V and 5 bases from J; bases unmatched to any gene: 11. The CDR3 covers 17 residues.